The clone carrying this T cell receptor (beta chain) was observed a single time. The antigen remains unidentified. Produced via immunoSEQ multiplex PCR; TCRdb's table is partial and in-frame only. The sample contains tens of thousands of clones, roughly 93% of which appear only once. Germline assignment: CDR1 SGHKS and CDR2 YYEKEE (reference sequence). V gave up 7 bases and J gave up 3 bases, with 25 bases separating them. This CDR3 is 17 amino acids long. This record belongs to a study of graft-versus-host responses after intestinal transplantation. Study in general: All recipients were transplanted with multivisceral, liver-intestinal, or isolated intestinal grafts. Uniformly, recipients were administered anti-thymocyte globulin induction with subsequent tacrolimus and steroids for around three years.

Sample: unstimulated CD4+ T cells sorted from spleen or lymph node cells, taken before transplant. The J gene is TRBJ1-2, the V gene TRBV5-5, with no clear D. The source of this sequence is a human donor who was the organ donor for an intestinal transplant. CDR3 sequence: CASDPSAGTRIDYGYTF. The DNA of the CDR3 is TGTGCCAGCGACCCCTCGGCCGGAACTAGGATCGACTATGGCTACACCTTC.